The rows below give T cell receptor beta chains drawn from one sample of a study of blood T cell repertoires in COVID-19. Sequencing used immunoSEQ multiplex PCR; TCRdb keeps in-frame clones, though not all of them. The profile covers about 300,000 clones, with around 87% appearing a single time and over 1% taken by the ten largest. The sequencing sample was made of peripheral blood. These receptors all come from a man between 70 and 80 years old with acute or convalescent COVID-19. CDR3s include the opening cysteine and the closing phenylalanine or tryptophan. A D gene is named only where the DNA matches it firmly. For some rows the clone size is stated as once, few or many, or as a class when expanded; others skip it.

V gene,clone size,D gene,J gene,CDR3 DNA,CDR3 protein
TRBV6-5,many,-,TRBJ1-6,TGTGCCAGCAGAAAGGACAGAAGGTCACCCCTCCACTTT,CASRKDRRSPLHF
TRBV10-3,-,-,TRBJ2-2,TGTGCCACAAACGGACAGTCCTCAACCGGGGAGCTGTTTTTT,CATNGQSSTGELFF
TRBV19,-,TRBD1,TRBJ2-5,TGTGCCACCGGGACAGGGGTTTCTGAGACCCAGTACTTC,CATGTGVSETQYF
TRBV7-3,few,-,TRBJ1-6,TGTGCCAGCAGCCCTAGGTGGTCAGGAGGGAGTTCACCCCTCCACTTT,CASSPRWSGGSSPLHF
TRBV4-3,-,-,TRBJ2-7,TGCGCCAGCAGCCAAGAGGCCCAGTCGGGCGAGCAGTACTTC,CASSQEAQSGEQYF
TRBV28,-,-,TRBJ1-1,TGTGCCAGCAGTTTACCAGGGAACACTGAAGCTTTCTTT,CASSLPGNTEAFF
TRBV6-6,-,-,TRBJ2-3,TGTGCCAGCAGTTATTTCGCGGGAACCGCAGATACGCAGTATTTT,CASSYFAGTADTQYF
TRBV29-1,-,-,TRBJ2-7,TGCAGCGTTCTTGGGGACAACTACGAGCAGTACTTC,CSVLGDNYEQYF
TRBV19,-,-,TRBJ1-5,TGTGCCAGTACAGGGTATAGCAATCAGCCCCAGCATTTT,CASTGYSNQPQHF
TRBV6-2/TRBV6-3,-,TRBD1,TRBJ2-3,TGTGCCAGCAGTTCCAGACAGGGGGCTTTGCGGACAGATACGCAGTATTTT,CASSSRQGALRTDTQYF
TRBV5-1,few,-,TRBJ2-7,TGCGCCAGCAGCTGGGACGGGAGCTCCTACGAGCAGTACTTC,CASSWDGSSYEQYF
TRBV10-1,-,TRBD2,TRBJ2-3,TGCGCCAGCAGTGAACTAGCGGGAGGAACAGATACGCAGTATTTT,CASSELAGGTDTQYF
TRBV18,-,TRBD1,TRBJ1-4,TGTGCCAGCTCACCCACTACAGGGGTTGAAAAACTGTTTTTT,CASSPTTGVEKLFF
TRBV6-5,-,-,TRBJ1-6,TGTGCCAGCAAGGAGGAAGGAATGAATAATTCACCCCTCCACTTT,CASKEEGMNNSPLHF
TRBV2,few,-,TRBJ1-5,TGTGCCAGCAGCCCGGGAGGGGGGACGGTTCAGCCCCAGCATTTT,CASSPGGGTVQPQHF
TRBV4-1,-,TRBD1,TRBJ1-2,TGCGCCAGCAGCCAAGATCGGACAGGCCCCCTAGGCTACACCTTC,CASSQDRTGPLGYTF
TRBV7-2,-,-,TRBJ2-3,TGTGCCAGCAGCTTTGGGCCCACAGATACGCAGTATTTT,CASSFGPTDTQYF
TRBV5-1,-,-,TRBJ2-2,TGCGCCAGCAGCTTGGGCGGAGCCCCCGGGGAGCTGTTTTTT,CASSLGGAPGELFF
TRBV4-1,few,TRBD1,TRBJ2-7,TGCGCCAGCAGCCAAGAGGACAGGGGACGATACGAGCAGTACTTC,CASSQEDRGRYEQYF
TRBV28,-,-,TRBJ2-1,TGTGCCAGCAGTTTATCTGCGGATGAGCAGTTCTTC,CASSLSADEQFF
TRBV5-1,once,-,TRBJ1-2,TGCGCCAGCAGCGAGGGCAACTATGGCTACACCTTC,CASSEGNYGYTF
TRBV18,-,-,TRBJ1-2,TGTGCCAGCTCACCAGCAGATTTCTATGGCTACACCTTC,CASSPADFYGYTF
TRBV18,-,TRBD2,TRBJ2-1,TGTGCCAGCTCACCAGCCCTAGCGGGGGGAAATGAGCAGTTCTTC,CASSPALAGGNEQFF
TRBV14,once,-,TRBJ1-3,TGTGCCAGCAGCCAAGTCTCTAACACCATATATTTT,CASSQVSNTIYF
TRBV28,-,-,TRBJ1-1,TGTGCCAGCAGTTTAGTTTCCAGGGCGTCGACTGAAGCTTTCTTT,CASSLVSRASTEAFF
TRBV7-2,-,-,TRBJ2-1,TGTGCCAGCAGCTCCTCCCGCCTGGCCCATGAGCAGTTCTTC,CASSSSRLAHEQFF
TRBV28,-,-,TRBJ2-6,TGTGCCAGCAGCTCAAAGCGGGCGGGAGGGGCCAACGTCCTGACTTTC,CASSSKRAGGANVLTF
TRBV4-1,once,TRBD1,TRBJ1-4,TGCGCCAGCAGCCCGCCGGCCGGGACAGCTAATGAAAAACTGTTTTTT,CASSPPAGTANEKLFF
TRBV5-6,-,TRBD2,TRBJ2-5,TGTGCCAGCAGCCAATTCCGGGACTACTATAAAGAGACCCAGTACTTC,CASSQFRDYYKETQYF
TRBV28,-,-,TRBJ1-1,TGTGCCAGCAGTTTACACGGGGGGAACACTGAAGCTTTCTTT,CASSLHGGNTEAFF
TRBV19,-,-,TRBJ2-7,TGCGCCAGTAGCCACGGAGGGTACGAGCAGTACTTC,CASSHGGYEQYF
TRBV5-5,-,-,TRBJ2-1,TGTGCCAGCAGCCAGTGGAGGGGCCAGCAGTTCTTC,CASSQWRGQQFF
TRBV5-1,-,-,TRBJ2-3,TGCGCCAGCAGCTTGGAGGGGGGGCCAGATACGCAGTATTTT,CASSLEGGPDTQYF
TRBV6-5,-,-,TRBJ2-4,TGTGCCAGCAGTTACTCTCGGGTAGCCAAAAACATTCAGTACTTC,CASSYSRVAKNIQYF
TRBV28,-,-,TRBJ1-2,TGTGCCAGCAGTATGGGAGTCAGCTACACCTTC,CASSMGVSYTF
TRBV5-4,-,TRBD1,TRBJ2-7,TGTGCCAGCAGCTTGGACAGGGGGCCTGGCGAGCAGTACTTC,CASSLDRGPGEQYF
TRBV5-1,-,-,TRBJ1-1,TGCGCCAGCAGCTTGAGTGAAGCGGGCGTGAACACTGAAGCTTTCTTT,CASSLSEAGVNTEAFF
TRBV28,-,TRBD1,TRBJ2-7,TGTGCCAGCAGTCCACGGCCGGGACAGGGGCCCTACGAGCAGTACTTC,CASSPRPGQGPYEQYF
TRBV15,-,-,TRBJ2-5,TGTGCCACCAGCAGAAGATCGGGCCAAGAGACCCAGTACTTC,CATSRRSGQETQYF
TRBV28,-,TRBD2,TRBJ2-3,TGTGCCAGCCAAGAGTCCGGGACTAGCGGGAGTACGGCAGATACGCAGTATTTT,CASQESGTSGSTADTQYF
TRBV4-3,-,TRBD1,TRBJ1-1,TGCGCCAGCAGCCAAGTTGCAGGGGGCAACACTGAAGCTTTCTTT,CASSQVAGGNTEAFF
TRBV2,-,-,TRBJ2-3,TGTGCCAGCAGTCTAGGACACACAGATACGCAGTATTTT,CASSLGHTDTQYF
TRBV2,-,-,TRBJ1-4,TGTGCCAGCAGAGCCTCGACAGTTGGAAAACTGTTTTTT,CASRASTVGKLFF
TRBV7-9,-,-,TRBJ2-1,TGTGCCAGCAGTAAAGACAGTTACAATGAGCAGTTCTTC,CASSKDSYNEQFF
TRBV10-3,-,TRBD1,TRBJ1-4,TGTGCCATCAGTGATGATCCCCCCGGGACAGGGGGCTATTTCCGTGAAAAACTGTTTTTT,CAISDDPPGTGGYFREKLFF
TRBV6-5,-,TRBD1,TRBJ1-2,TGTGCCAGCAGTCCCACGTTGGGGACAGCCTATGGCTACACCTTC,CASSPTLGTAYGYTF
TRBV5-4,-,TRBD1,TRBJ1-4,TGTGCCAGCAGCATTAGACAGGGCGGAGGTGAAAAACTGTTTTTT,CASSIRQGGGEKLFF
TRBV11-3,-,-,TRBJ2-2,TGTGCCAGCAGCATAGGACTAAGCGGCCCCGGGGAGCTGTTTTTT,CASSIGLSGPGELFF
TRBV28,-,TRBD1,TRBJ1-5,TGTGCCAGCGACCCTGCGGGACAGGGGACAGGTCAGCCCCAGCATTTT,CASDPAGQGTGQPQHF
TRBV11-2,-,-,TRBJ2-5,TGTGCCAGCAGCTTAATGTCGGAGACCCAGTACTTC,CASSLMSETQYF
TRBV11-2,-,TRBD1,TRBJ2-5,TGTGCCAGCAGCTTTGGACAGGCACAAGAGACCCAGTACTTC,CASSFGQAQETQYF
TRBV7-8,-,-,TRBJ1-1,TGTGCCAGCAGCTTGTTCTCTAAATTGAGGCAGGAAGCTTTCTTT,CASSLFSKLRQEAFF
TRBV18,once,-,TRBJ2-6,TGTGCCAGCTCCGCACGCCCCGGAGACTCTGGGGCCAACGTCCTGACTTTC,CASSARPGDSGANVLTF
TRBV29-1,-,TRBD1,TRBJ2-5,TGCAGCGTAAGACAGGGACAAGAGACCCAGTACTTC,CSVRQGQETQYF
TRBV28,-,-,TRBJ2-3,TGTGCCAGCGGAAAGCTGGGAGGTTTCACAGATACGCAGTATTTT,CASGKLGGFTDTQYF